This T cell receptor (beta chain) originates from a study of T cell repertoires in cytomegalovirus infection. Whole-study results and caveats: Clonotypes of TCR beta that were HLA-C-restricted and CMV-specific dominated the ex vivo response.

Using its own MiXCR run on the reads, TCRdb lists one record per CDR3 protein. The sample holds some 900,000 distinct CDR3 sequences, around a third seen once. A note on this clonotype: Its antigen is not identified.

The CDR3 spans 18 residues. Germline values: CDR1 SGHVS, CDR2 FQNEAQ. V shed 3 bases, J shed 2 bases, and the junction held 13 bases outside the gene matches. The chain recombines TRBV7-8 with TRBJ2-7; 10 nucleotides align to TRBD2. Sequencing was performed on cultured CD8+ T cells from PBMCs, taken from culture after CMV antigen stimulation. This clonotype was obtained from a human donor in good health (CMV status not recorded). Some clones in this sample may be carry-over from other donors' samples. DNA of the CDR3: TGTGCCAGCAGCTTGGGGCGAGCGGGGGGGCCCGTCGCCTACGAGCAGTACTTC. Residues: CASSLGRAGGPVAYEQYF.